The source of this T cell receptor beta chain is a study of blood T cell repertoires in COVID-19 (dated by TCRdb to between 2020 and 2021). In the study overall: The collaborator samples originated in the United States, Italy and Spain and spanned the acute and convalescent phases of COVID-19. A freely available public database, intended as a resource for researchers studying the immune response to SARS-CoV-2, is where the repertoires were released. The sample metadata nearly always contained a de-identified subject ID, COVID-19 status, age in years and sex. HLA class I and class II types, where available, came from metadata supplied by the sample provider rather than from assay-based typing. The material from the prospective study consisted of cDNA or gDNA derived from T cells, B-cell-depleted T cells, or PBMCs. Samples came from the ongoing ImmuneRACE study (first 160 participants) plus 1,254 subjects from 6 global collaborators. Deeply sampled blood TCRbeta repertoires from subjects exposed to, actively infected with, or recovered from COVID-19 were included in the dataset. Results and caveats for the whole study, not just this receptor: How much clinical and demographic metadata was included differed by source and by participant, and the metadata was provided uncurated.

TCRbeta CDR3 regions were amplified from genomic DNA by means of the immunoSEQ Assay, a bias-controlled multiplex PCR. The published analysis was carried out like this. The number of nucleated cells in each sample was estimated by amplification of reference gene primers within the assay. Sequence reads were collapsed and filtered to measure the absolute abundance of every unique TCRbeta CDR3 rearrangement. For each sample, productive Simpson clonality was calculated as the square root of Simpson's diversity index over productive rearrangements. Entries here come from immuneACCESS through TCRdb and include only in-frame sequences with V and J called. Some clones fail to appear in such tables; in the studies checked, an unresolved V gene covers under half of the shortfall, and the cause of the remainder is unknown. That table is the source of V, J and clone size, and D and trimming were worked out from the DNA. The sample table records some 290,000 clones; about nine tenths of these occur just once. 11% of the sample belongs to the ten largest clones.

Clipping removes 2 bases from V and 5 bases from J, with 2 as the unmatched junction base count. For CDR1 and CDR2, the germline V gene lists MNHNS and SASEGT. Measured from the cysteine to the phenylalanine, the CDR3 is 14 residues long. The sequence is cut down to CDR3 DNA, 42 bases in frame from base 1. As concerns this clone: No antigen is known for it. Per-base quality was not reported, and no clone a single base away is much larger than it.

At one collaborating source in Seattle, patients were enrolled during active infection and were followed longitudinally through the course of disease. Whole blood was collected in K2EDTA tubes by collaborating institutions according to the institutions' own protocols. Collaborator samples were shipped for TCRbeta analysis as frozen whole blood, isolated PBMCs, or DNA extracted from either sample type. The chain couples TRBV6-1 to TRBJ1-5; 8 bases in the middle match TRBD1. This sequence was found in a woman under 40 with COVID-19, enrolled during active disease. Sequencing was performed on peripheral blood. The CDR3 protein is CASSEQGAHQPQHF. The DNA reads TGTGCCAGCAGTGAACAGGGGGCGCATCAGCCCCAGCATTTT.